Below, 21 T cell receptor beta chains from the same sample are listed, as sequenced in a study of Tregs in tolerant kidney transplant recipients. The nonmyeloablative bone marrow transplants came from related graft donors, with transient mixed chimerism. Clones were read by immunoSEQ multiplex PCR, and TCRdb kept only the in-frame ones, dropping some. The ten top clones account for roughly two fifths, within a sample of some 6,000 clones. The input for sequencing was CD8+ T cells from blood (PBMCs), taken 12 months after the transplant. All receptors come from a human patient who received a combined kidney and bone marrow transplant. A share of the T cells may be of graft donor origin.

Concerning this clone itself: From the germline J gene comes the end of the CDR3, since the read stops 3 residues before it. The chain couples TRBV5-1 to TRBJ1-1; D is unclear. This CDR3 is built from 12 residues. Per germline, CDR1 SGHRS and CDR2 YFSETQ. Trimming took off 6 bases at V and 0 bases at J, with 6 bases between the two ends. Incomplete CDR3 DNA: TGCGCCAGCAAAGAGGTGAACACTGAA. It is translated as CASKEVNTE. The full CDR3 is CASKEVNTEAFF.

Of note for this clone: The sequence runs out 3 residues before the end of the CDR3; the remainder is reconstructed from the germline J gene. The rearrangement uses TRBV5-1 and TRBJ2-1; 12 bases are a match to TRBD2. Per the germline V gene, CDR1 is SGHRS and CDR2 is YFSETQ. Trimming at V came to 4 bases and at J to 1 base, leaving 9 bases not matched to a gene. The CDR3 is 18 amino acids. The CDR3 spells CASSQMPGLAGSYNEQFF. The CDR3 DNA, read in part, is TGCGCCAGCAGCCAAATGCCGGGACTAGCGGGTTCCTACAATGAG. Full variable domain (missing parts from reference TRBV5-1 and TRBJ2-1): KAGVTQTPRYLIKTRGQQVTLSCSPISGHRSVSWYQQTPGQGLQFLFEYFSETQRNKGNFPGRFSGRQFSNSRSEMNVSTLELGDSALYLCASSQMPGLAGSYNEQFFGPGTRLTVL.

With regard to this clone: The read terminates 3 residues ahead of where the CDR3 ends, so the germline J gene completes it. V is TRBV7-8 and J is TRBJ2-7; 11 bases are a match to TRBD1. J was trimmed by 2 bases and V by 1 base; bases with no gene match: 4. The CDR3 consists of 16 residues. Germline lookup yields CDR1 SGHVS and CDR2 FQNEAQ. CDR3 bases read: TGTGCCAGCAGCTTAGATCCGGGACAGGGGGCCTACGAG. This encodes CASSLDPGQGAYE. The whole CDR3 protein is CASSLDPGQGAYEQYF.

Remarks on this clone: The CDR3 goes on 3 residues after the read ends, and that part is filled in from the germline J gene. This chain connects TRBV13 to TRBJ2-2, with D unclear. The germline V gene has CDR1 PRHDT and CDR2 FYEKMQ (reference sequence). Trimming removed 2 bases at V and 5 bases at J, with 9 bases between. The CDR3 spans 14 residues. The covered CDR3 bases are TGTGCCAGCAGCTTACATGGCCCGACCGGGGAG. Translation: CASSLHGPTGE. The whole CDR3 sequence reads CASSLHGPTGELFF.

Remarks on this clone: The sequenced fragment ends 3 residues before the CDR3 boundary, so the rest is inferred from the germline J gene. The chain is built from TRBV7-8 and TRBJ1-1; D call uncertain. Trimming removed 2 bases at V and 0 bases at J, with 7 bases between. The CDR3 spans 14 residues. CDR1 SGHVS and CDR2 FQNEAQ come from the germline V gene. The CDR3: CASSLPDMNTEAFF. CDR3 bases read: TGTGCCAGCAGCTTACCCGACATGAACACTGAA.

For this clone: The CDR3 goes on 3 residues after the read ends, and that part is filled in from the germline J gene. The rearrangement joins TRBV5-1 to TRBJ2-7; tentatively, D is TRBD1 (5 bases). Trimming left V 0 bases short and J 5 bases short, with 9 bases between. The length of the CDR3 is 13 residues. Germline loops: CDR1 SGHRS, CDR2 YFSETQ. The sequenced part of the CDR3 DNA is TGCGCCAGCAGCTTGGTTGCAGGGCACGAG. This translates into CASSLVAGHE. The whole CDR3 is CASSLVAGHEQYF.

Details on this clone: The missing CDR3 end, 3 residues past where the read stops, is filled in from the germline J gene. The chain couples TRBV11-2 to TRBJ2-7, with TRBD1 as a possible D gene (5 bases). Trimming stripped 1 base from V and 4 bases from J, with 14 bases between. Germline CDR1 and CDR2: SGHAT and FQNNGV. This CDR3 has 15 residues. CDR3 loop: CASSLVAGKMYEQYF. Incomplete CDR3 DNA: TGTGCCAGCAGCTTAGTGGCAGGGAAGATGTACGAG.

In the case of this clone: From the germline J gene comes the end of the CDR3, since the read stops 3 residues before it. J is TRBJ2-1 and V is TRBV6-2 or TRBV6-3; 7 nucleotides align to TRBD1. This CDR3 is 14 amino acids long. CDR1 is MNHEY and CDR2 is SVGEGT in the germline V gene. Losses at the gene ends were 4 bases for V and 4 bases for J; bases not matched to a gene: 4. The CDR3: CASSFWDSYNEQFF. The CDR3 bases that were read are TGTGCCAGCAGTTTTTGGGACAGTTACAATGAG.

As regards this clone: With the read ending 3 residues before the CDR3 end, the germline J gene is used to fill in that end. This chain uses TRBV30 with TRBJ2-1; TRBD2 matches 9 bases. The CDR3 is made up of 16 amino acids. The germline CDR1 and CDR2 sequences are GTSNPN and SVGIG (reference sequence). Trimming removed 0 bases from V and 7 bases from J; junction bases left unmatched: 10. The CDR3 sequence: CAWSVSGLASGNEQFF. CDR3 DNA (partial): TGTGCCTGGAGTGTAAGCGGACTAGCGTCGGGTAATGAG. Based on the CDR3 plus reference TRBV30 and TRBJ2-1, the full variable domain is SQTIHQWPATLVQPVGSPLSLECTVEGTSNPNLYWYRQAAGRGLQLLFYSVGIGQISSEVPQNLSASRPQDRQFILSSKKLLLSDSGFYLCAWSVSGLASGNEQFFGPGTRLTVL.

The part of the CDR3 DNA that was read is TGCGCCAGCAGCCCCGACCGGACTAGCGGGAGATCCTACGAG. Translating it yields CASSPDRTSGRSYE. The full CDR3 is CASSPDRTSGRSYEQYF. The rearrangement uses TRBV4-1 and TRBJ2-7, with 13 bases fitting TRBD2. The read gets to within 3 residues of the CDR3 end, and the germline J gene fills in the rest. Germline CDR1 and CDR2: MGHRA and YSYEKL. Trimming took 4 bases from V and 1 from J; bases not matched to a gene: 7. The CDR3 covers 17 residues.

As for this clone: The CDR3 end falls 3 residues outside the read, so it is completed with the germline J gene. V usage is TRBV19 and J usage is TRBJ1-5; 7 bases map to TRBD1. The CDR3 length is 15 residues. V was pared by 3 bases and J by 1 base, with 3 bases of the junction left unmatched. CDR1 and CDR2 (germline): LNHDA, SQIVND (reference sequence). This CDR3 reads CASSILQGSNQPQHF. Partial CDR3 DNA: TGTGCCAGTAGTATTTTACAGGGGAGCAATCAGCCC.

With respect to this clone: The read ends 3 residues before the CDR3 terminus; that terminus is restored from the germline J gene. The chain employs TRBV7-8 and TRBJ2-7; D is undetermined. Trimming pared 5 bases from V and 0 bases from J, leaving 8 bases between. Germline CDR1 is SGHVS and CDR2 is FQNEAQ. The CDR3 extends over 13 amino acids. CDR3 in amino acids: CASSPGRSYEQYF. CDR3 DNA (partial): TGTGCCAGCAGCCCAGGTCGCTCCTACGAG.

Of note for this clone: The read gets to within 3 residues of the CDR3 end, and the germline J gene fills in the rest. The J gene is TRBJ1-4, the V gene TRBV5-1, with D tentatively TRBD1 (6 bases). This CDR3 is 15 amino acids long. The germline gives CDR1 SGHRS, CDR2 YFSETQ. Deletions cut 5 bases from V and 0 bases from J, with 11 bases between. The CDR3 loop reads CASRYRDTTNEKLFF. The sequenced CDR3 bases are TGCGCCAGCAGATACAGGGACACAACTAATGAAAAA.

Notes on this clone: The read is 3 residues too short to cover the CDR3 end, so that end is filled in from the germline J gene. This chain uses TRBV11-3 with TRBJ2-1, with TRBD2 as a possible D gene (6 bases). Germline V lookup: CDR1 SGHNT, CDR2 YENEEA. The CDR3 is made up of 14 amino acids. Trimming removed 1 base at V and 5 bases at J, with 9 bases between. Here the CDR3 reads CASSLVGTHNEQFF. The covered CDR3 bases are TGTGCCAGCAGCTTAGTCGGGACTCACAATGAG. The full variable domain, its missing parts supplied by reference TRBV11-3 and TRBJ2-1, is EAGVVQSPRYKIIEKKQPVAFWCNPISGHNTLYWYLQNLGQGPELLIRYENEEAVDDSQLPKDRFSAERLKGVDSTLKIQPAELGDSAVYLCASSLVGTHNEQFFGPGTRLTVL.

With respect to this clone: The read ends 3 residues early relative to the CDR3; the germline J gene fills the gap. The gene calls are TRBV7-9 and TRBJ2-7; D ambiguous. V was clipped by 2 bases and J by 5 bases, with 7 bases between them. The CDR3 is 12 residues long. Looked up from germline, CDR1 is SEHNR and CDR2 is FQNEAQ (reference sequence). CDR3 region: CASSLQTNEQYF. The covered CDR3 bases are TGTGCCAGCAGCTTACAAACTAACGAG. The entire variable domain, with the rest obtained from reference TRBV7-9 and TRBJ2-7, is as follows: DTGVSQNPRHKITKRGQNVTFRCDPISEHNRLYWYRQTLGQGPEFLTYFQNEAQLEKSRLLSDRFSAERPKGSFSTLEIQRTEQGDSAMYLCASSLQTNEQYFGPGTRLTVT.

The CDR3 loop is CAWSPGVGYEQYF. The CDR3 DNA, read in part, is TGTGCCTGGAGTCCGGGGGTCGGCTACGAG. This rearrangement joins TRBV30 to TRBJ2-7; TRBD2 might be the D (6 bases). Sequencing ends 3 residues short of the CDR3 end; the germline J gene provides the rest. The CDR3 has 13 amino acids. Germline V lookup: CDR1 GTSNPN, CDR2 SVGIG (reference sequence). V lost 2 bases, J lost 3 bases, and 11 bases lay in between.

As concerns this clone: The CDR3 extends 3 residues past the end of the read, so its final part is completed from the germline J gene. This chain links TRBV11-1 with TRBJ2-7, with a weak D call TRBD1 (6 bases). Trimming removed 4 bases from V and 0 bases from J, with 7 bases in between. CDR1 and CDR2 (germline): SGHAT, FQDESV (reference sequence). The CDR3 consists of 13 residues. This chain's CDR3 is CASSWDISYEQYF. The part of the CDR3 DNA that was read is TGTGCCAGCAGCTGGGACATCTCCTACGAG.

This clone is identified as medium-sized from frequency. This CDR3 reads CASRLRTGELFF. CDR3 DNA, as far as it was read: TGTGCCAGCAGACTACGGACCGGGGAG. This rearrangement joins TRBV7-8 to TRBJ2-2; no reliable D call. The CDR3 goes on 3 residues after the read ends, and that part is filled in from the germline J gene. The CDR3 length is 12 residues. V lost 6 bases and J lost 5, with 7 bases in between. CDR1 and CDR2 (germline): SGHVS, FQNEAQ.

As for this clone: The CDR3 goes on 3 residues after the read ends, and that part is filled in from the germline J gene. The V gene is TRBV7-9, the J gene TRBJ2-1; no definite D call. Trimming stripped 4 bases from V and 8 bases from J, with 9 bases between. CDR3 length equals 12 residues. Germline loops: CDR1 SEHNR, CDR2 FQNEAQ (reference sequence). The CDR3: CASSYSLDEQFF. CDR3 bases read: TGTGCCAGCAGCTACTCTCTTGATGAG. The full variable domain, completed using reference TRBV7-9 and TRBJ2-1, is DTGVSQNPRHKITKRGQNVTFRCDPISEHNRLYWYRQTLGQGPEFLTYFQNEAQLEKSRLLSDRFSAERPKGSFSTLEIQRTEQGDSAMYLCASSYSLDEQFFGPGTRLTVL.

Points on this clone: Read sequence stops 3 residues before the CDR3 end, and the germline J gene provides the missing end. This chain links TRBV19 with TRBJ2-7; D possibly uses TRBD1 or TRBD2 (5 bases each). Germline V gene data show CDR1 as LNHDA and CDR2 as SQIVND (reference sequence). The CDR3 consists of 15 residues. V lost 2 bases to trimming and J lost 2 bases, with 13 bases between them. This CDR3 reads CASSISEGPTYEQYF. The sequenced part of the CDR3 DNA is TGTGCCAGTAGTATAAGTGAGGGGCCAACCTACGAG.

This clone is classed as large (0.1 to 1%) by frequency. The read stops 3 residues short of the end of the CDR3; the missing end is completed from the germline J gene. The genes are TRBV3-1 (or the pseudogene TRBV3-2) and TRBJ2-2; TRBD2 aligns across 9 bases. Per the germline V gene, CDR1 is LGHDT and CDR2 is YNNKEL (reference sequence). V gave up 1 base and J gave up 3 bases; unmatched junction bases: 9. There are 18 residues in the CDR3. The chain's CDR3 is CASSQVVFSGRYTGELFF. The part of the CDR3 DNA that was read is TGTGCCAGCAGCCAAGTCGTTTTTAGCGGGAGATACACCGGGGAG.